The 8 T cell receptor beta chains below were found in one sample sequenced in a study of blood T cell repertoires in COVID-19. Sequencing used immunoSEQ multiplex PCR; TCRdb keeps in-frame clones, though not all of them. The table shows under 150,000 clones, with approximately 88% occurring only once. Sequences were obtained from peripheral blood. The receptors shown here come from a man between 65 and 85 years old with active COVID-19.

The chain has TRBV7-6 and TRBJ2-7; TRBD2 matches at 9 bases. V lost 3 bases and J lost 4; bases outside the gene matches: 16. Per the germline V gene, CDR1 is SGHVS and CDR2 is FNYEAQ. The CDR3 is 18 residues long. CDR3 sequence: CASSLTGAGASGTYEQYF. CDR3 in DNA: TGTGCCAGCAGCTTGACGGGGGCGGGTGCTAGCGGGACTTACGAGCAGTACTTC.

The chain has TRBV27 and TRBJ2-5, with D possibly being TRBD1 (5 bases). V lost 6 bases, J lost 5 bases, and 13 bases lay in between. This CDR3 contains 13 residues. Germline CDR1 is MNHEY and CDR2 is SMNVEV (reference sequence). DNA for the CDR3: TGTGCCAGCAGCCCGGAAGCAGGGGAGACCCAGTACTTC. This codes for CASSPEAGETQYF.

The gene calls are TRBV5-1 and TRBJ2-7; 8 bases map to TRBD1. Germline V gives CDR1 SGHRS, CDR2 YFSETQ. V shed 0 bases, J shed 2 bases, and the junction held 1 base outside the gene matches. The CDR3 sequence is 14 residues long. CDR3 sequence (DNA): TGCGCCAGCAGCTTGGGGGACAGGCCCTACGAGCAGTACTTC. Translating gives CASSLGDRPYEQYF.

The V and J genes are TRBV7-2 and TRBJ2-7; no firm D call. This CDR3 contains 13 residues. CDR1 and CDR2 from the germline V gene are SGHTA and FQGNSA. V lost 6 bases to trimming and J lost 2 bases, with 11 bases between them. CDR3: CASSLNNPYEQYF. In DNA form, the CDR3 reads TGTGCCAGCAGTCTAAATAATCCCTACGAGCAGTACTTC.

The chain uses TRBV24-1 and TRBJ2-1; 7 nucleotides align to TRBD2. This CDR3 comprises 16 residues. CDR1 is KGHDR and CDR2 is SFDVKD in the germline V gene. V lost 4 bases and J lost 0; bases outside the gene matches: 5. The CDR3 loop is CATSESGLGSYNEQFF. DNA of the CDR3: TGTGCCACCAGTGAATCCGGACTAGGCTCCTACAATGAGCAGTTCTTC.

V is TRBV3-1 (or the pseudogene TRBV3-2) and J is TRBJ1-2, with D tentatively TRBD1 (5 bases). The CDR3 consists of 14 residues. V was shortened by 6 bases and J by 1 base, with 12 bases between the two germline ends. Germline V lookup: CDR1 LGHDT, CDR2 YNNKEL (reference sequence). In nucleotides, the CDR3 is TGTGCCAGCAGTCACCAAGGGGATAACTATGGCTACACCTTC. Translation gives CASSHQGDNYGYTF.

This chain links TRBV4-1 with TRBJ2-7, with D possibly being TRBD1 (6 bases). Germline V gene data show CDR1 as MGHRA and CDR2 as YSYEKL. The CDR3 runs 15 residues. The V and J ends lost 3 bases and 0 bases respectively, with 12 bases between them. In nucleotides, the CDR3 is TGCGCCAGCAGCCATACAGGGACCTTCTCCTACGAGCAGTACTTC. Protein sequence: CASSHTGTFSYEQYF.

The sample holds one count of this clone. This chain connects TRBV2 to TRBJ2-3; possible D gene TRBD1, 6 bases. Germline V gene data show CDR1 as SNHLY and CDR2 as FYNNEI. V lost 5 bases to trimming and J lost 2 bases, with 17 bases between them. The CDR3 runs 16 residues. The CDR3 DNA reads as TGTGCCAGCAGTTCTCTGGGGGCGACCCCCACAGATACGCAGTATTTT. This codes for CASSSLGATPTDTQYF. The whole variable domain, filled in from reference TRBV2 and TRBJ2-3, reads EPEVTQTPSHQVTQMGQEVILRCVPISNHLYFYWYRQILGQKVEFLVSFYNNEISEKSEIFDDQFSVERPDGSNFTLKIRSTKLEDSAMYFCASSSLGATPTDTQYFGPGTRLTVL.